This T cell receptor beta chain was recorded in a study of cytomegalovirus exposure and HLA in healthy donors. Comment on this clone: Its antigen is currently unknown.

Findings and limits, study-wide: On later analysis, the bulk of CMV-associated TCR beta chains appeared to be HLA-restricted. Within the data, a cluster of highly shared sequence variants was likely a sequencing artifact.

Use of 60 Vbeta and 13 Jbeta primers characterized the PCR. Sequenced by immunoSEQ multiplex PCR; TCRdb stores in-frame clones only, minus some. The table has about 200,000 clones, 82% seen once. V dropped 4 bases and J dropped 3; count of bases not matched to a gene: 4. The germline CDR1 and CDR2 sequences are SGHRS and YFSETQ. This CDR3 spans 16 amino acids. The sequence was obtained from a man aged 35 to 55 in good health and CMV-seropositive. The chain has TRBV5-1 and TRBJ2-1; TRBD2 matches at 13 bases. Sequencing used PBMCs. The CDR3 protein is CASSTGTSGNYNEQFF. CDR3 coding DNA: TGCGCCAGCAGCACCGGGACTAGCGGGAACTACAATGAGCAGTTCTTC.